Below are 10 T cell receptor beta chains sequenced from a single sample in a study of blood T cell repertoires in COVID-19. Clones were sequenced by immunoSEQ multiplex PCR, and TCRdb holds only the in-frame ones, with some missing. Of 250,000 to 300,000 clones listed, 80% to 90% are singletons. The sample comprised peripheral blood. These receptors were obtained from a woman in her 70s with acute or convalescent COVID-19.

Here the CDR3 reads CASSPRLGTGRNYGYTF. The CDR3 DNA reads as TGTGCCAGCAGCCCACGACTAGGGACCGGGAGGAACTATGGCTACACCTTC. The gene calls are TRBV7-9 and TRBJ1-2; tentatively, D is TRBD1 (5 bases). Trimming pared 5 bases from V and 2 bases from J, leaving 21 bases between. The CDR3 is 17 amino acids. CDR1 and CDR2 from the germline V gene are SEHNR and FQNEAQ (reference sequence).

V is TRBV7-3 and J is TRBJ2-1, with TRBD2 identical over 10 bases. Trimming removed 3 bases from V and 5 bases from J; junction bases left unmatched: 4. The CDR3 runs to 15 residues. Looked up from germline, CDR1 is SGHTA and CDR2 is FQGTGA. CDR3 nucleotides: TGTGCCAGCAGCTTGCTAGCGGGGGATAACAATGAGCAGTTCTTC. It encodes CASSLLAGDNNEQFF. The whole variable domain, remainder taken from reference TRBV7-3 and TRBJ2-1, is GAGVSQTPSNKVTEKGKYVELRCDPISGHTALYWYRQSLGQGPEFLIYFQGTGAADDSGLPNDRFFAVRPEGSVSTLKIQRTERGDSAVYLCASSLLAGDNNEQFFGPGTRLTVL.

This CDR3 is CASLRQGIGYGYTF. The CDR3 nucleotides read TGTGCCAGCCTAAGGCAGGGTATCGGCTATGGCTACACCTTC. The chain joins TRBV2 to TRBJ1-2, with D maybe TRBD1 (5 bases). Germline V gene sequence: CDR1 SNHLY, CDR2 FYNNEI. V lost 8 bases to trimming and J lost 4 bases, with 17 bases between them. The CDR3 runs to 14 residues.

This chain joins TRBV29-1 and TRBJ1-2; D may be TRBD1 (5 bases). Germline V CDR1 and CDR2: SQVTM, ANQGSEA. This CDR3 spans 14 amino acids. The CDR3 loop is CTYQGLGGVNGYTF. The DNA of the CDR3 is TGCACCTACCAAGGACTGGGGGGGGTAAATGGCTACACCTTC.

V is TRBV19 and J is TRBJ2-3; 13 bases align to TRBD2. Losses at the gene ends were 8 bases for V and 4 bases for J; bases not matched to a gene: 6. Germline loops: CDR1 LNHDA, CDR2 SQIVND (reference sequence). This CDR3 spans 15 amino acids. The CDR3 reads CASRTSGSIADTQYF. The CDR3 DNA follows: TGTGCCAGTCGGACTAGCGGGAGCATAGCAGATACGCAGTATTTT. The full variable domain, in which reference TRBV19 and TRBJ2-3 provide the parts outside the CDR3, is DGGITQSPKYLFRKEGQNVTLSCEQNLNHDAMYWYRQDPGQGLRLIYYSQIVNDFQKGDIAEGYSVSREKKESFPLTVTSAQKNPTAFYLCASRTSGSIADTQYFGPGTRLTVL.

J is TRBJ1-1 and V is TRBV11-1; D unclear. The CDR3 runs 13 residues. Per the germline V gene, CDR1 is SGHAT and CDR2 is FQDESV (reference sequence). With 5 bases removed from V and 5 bases from J, the gap between germline ends came to 12 bases. The CDR3 DNA sequence: TGTGCCAGCAGCCCAGGTAGAGGGACTGAAGCTTTCTTT. It is translated as CASSPGRGTEAFF.

The chain links TRBV5-1 to TRBJ1-2; 10 bases align to TRBD1. Unmatched junction bases numbered 8, after V lost 4 bases and J lost 5 bases. Germline CDR1 reads SGHRS; CDR2 reads YFSETQ. This CDR3 has 15 residues. The CDR3 DNA is TGCGCCAGCAGCCCACTCGACAGGGGGCAATATGGCTACACCTTC. This translates into CASSPLDRGQYGYTF.

This chain links TRBV28 with TRBJ2-1; D may be TRBD1 (6 bases). The CDR3 loop spans 16 amino acids. Germline values: CDR1 MDHEN, CDR2 SYDVKM. Trimming shortened V by 7 bases and J by 0 bases, and 16 bases separated the two germline ends. CDR3 bases: TGTGCCAGCACCCCCTTAACAGGGAGCTCCTACAATGAGCAGTTCTTC. It specifies CASTPLTGSSYNEQFF.

The chain joins TRBV12-3 or TRBV12-4 to TRBJ1-2; no clear D. V lost 5 bases, J lost 5 bases, and 12 bases lay in between. The CDR3 contains 13 residues. The CDR3 loop reads CASSIGRTYGYTF. CDR3 sequence (DNA): TGTGCCAGCAGTATTGGACGGACTTATGGCTACACCTTC.

The gene calls are TRBV19 and TRBJ1-2, with 8 bases that match TRBD1. The CDR3 totals 16 residues. With 2 bases clipped from V and 0 bases from J, the junction kept 5 bases outside the gene matches. Germline CDR1 reads LNHDA; CDR2 reads SQIVND (reference sequence). CDR3 in DNA: TGTGCCAGTAGTATATGGACAGGGAAGGCTAACTATGGCTACACCTTC. Translation: CASSIWTGKANYGYTF.